This T cell receptor (beta chain) was sequenced in a study of CD8 T cells in Susac syndrome. General study results and limits: It was acknowledged in the study that its TCR sequencing and HLA analysis involved a relatively small number of individuals.

This clonotype was recorded only once. The antigen remains unidentified. With random hexamers, reverse transcription was performed on about 0.45 to 1 ug of RNA. Amplification of TCR beta CDR3 spanned 54 Vbeta and 13 Jbeta via immunoSEQ multiplex PCR. Each CDR3 protein gets one entry after TCRdb re-called the immunoSEQ multiplex PCR reads with MiXCR. The sample lists over 150,000 distinct CDR3 sequences, 93% seen once, with roughly 0.097% in the top ten. Trimming took 6 bases from V and 1 from J, leaving 10 bases between them. The V gene's germline CDR1 is MNHEY and CDR2 SVGAGI. There are 15 residues in the CDR3. From blood CD8+ and CD4+ T cells, TCR beta sequences were generated. The CD8+ and CD4+ T cells were isolated magnetically using a negative isolation approach, whereas the TEMRA cells were enriched by FACS.

J is TRBJ2-6 and V is TRBV6-5, with a weak D call TRBD1 (6 bases). This sequence originates from a human donor with multiple sclerosis. The sequenced sample was CD4+ T cells from PBMCs. The CDR3 region has the DNA TGTGCCAGCAGCGGACAGAGGTCTGGGGCCAACGTCCTGACTTTC. Translation: CASSGQRSGANVLTF.